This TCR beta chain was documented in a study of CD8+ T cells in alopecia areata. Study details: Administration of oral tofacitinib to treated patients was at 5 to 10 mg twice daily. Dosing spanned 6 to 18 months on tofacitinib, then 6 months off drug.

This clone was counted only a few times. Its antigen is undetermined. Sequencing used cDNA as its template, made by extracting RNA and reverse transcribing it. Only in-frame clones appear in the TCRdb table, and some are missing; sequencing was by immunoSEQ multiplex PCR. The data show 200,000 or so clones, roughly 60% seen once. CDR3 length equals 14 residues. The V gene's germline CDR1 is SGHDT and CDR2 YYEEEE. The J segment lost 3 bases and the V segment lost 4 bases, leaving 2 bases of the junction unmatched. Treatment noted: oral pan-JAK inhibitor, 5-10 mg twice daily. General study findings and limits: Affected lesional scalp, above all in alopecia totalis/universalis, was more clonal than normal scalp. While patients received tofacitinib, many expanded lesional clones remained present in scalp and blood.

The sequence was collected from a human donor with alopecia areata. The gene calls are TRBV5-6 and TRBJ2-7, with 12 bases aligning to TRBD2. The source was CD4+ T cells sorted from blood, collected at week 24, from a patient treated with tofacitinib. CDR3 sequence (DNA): TGTGCCAGCAGCCCGACTAGCGGGAGCTACGAGCAGTACTTC. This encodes CASSPTSGSYEQYF.